The T cell receptor (beta chain) under discussion was sequenced for a study of neurological immune-mediated disorders. Germline CDR1 MNHEY, CDR2 SVGAGI. This CDR3 comprises 17 residues. The V gene end was trimmed by 2 bases and the J gene end by 7 bases; junction bases not matched to a gene: 13. Regarding time point: longitudinal time-point 3. The starting material, 2 million PBMCs stored at -80 C, gave rise to the unsorted libraries. The cDNA was produced through 5'RACE with 10-nucleotide random UMIs. One entry per CDR3 protein results from TCRdb running MiXCR on the 5' RACE reads. The table shows approximately 50,000 distinct CDR3 sequences, with 7% to 9% occurring only once. This clonotype was counted at least ten times.

What was sequenced was PBMCs. The sequence was collected from a woman in her forties in good health. This chain links TRBV6-5 with TRBJ2-1; TRBD2 aligns across 8 bases. The CDR3 DNA is TGTGCCAGCAGTTACCGGTCTAGCGGGTCCCAGGGGAATGAGCAGTTCTTC. It is translated as CASSYRSSGSQGNEQFF.